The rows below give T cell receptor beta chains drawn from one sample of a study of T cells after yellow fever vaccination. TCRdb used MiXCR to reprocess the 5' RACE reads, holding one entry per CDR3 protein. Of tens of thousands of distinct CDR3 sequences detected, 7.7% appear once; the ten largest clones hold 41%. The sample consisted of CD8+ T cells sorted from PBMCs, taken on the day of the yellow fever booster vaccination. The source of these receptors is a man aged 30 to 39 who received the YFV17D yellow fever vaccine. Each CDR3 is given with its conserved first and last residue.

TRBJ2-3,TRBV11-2,CASSLVGTLGDTQYF
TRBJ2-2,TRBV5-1,CASSSGTANTGELFF
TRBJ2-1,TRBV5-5,CASSLPLSGGNEQFF
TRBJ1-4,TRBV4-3,CASSPNTGGVQLFF
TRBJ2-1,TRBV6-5,CASSSFDVNEQFF
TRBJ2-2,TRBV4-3,CASSPSGLMNTGELFF
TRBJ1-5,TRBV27,CASSLSDPEAAQPQHF
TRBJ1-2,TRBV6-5,CASSYSGPRDNYGYTF
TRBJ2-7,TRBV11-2,CASSLGGYDYEQYF
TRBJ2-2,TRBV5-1,CASTSSARGLRNTGELFF
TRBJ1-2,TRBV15,CATSREDRSYGYTF
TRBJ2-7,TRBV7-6,CASSQGEGDYEQYF
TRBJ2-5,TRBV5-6,CASSTSTGLGATQYF
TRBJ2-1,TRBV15,CATSRTRDNEQFF
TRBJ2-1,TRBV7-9,CASSLLAGVRDEQFF
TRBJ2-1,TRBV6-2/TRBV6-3,CASSYSGLALGEQFF
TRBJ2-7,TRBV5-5,CASSVWDSYEQYF
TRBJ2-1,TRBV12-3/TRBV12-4,CASTPSRLDKQFF
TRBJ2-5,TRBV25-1,CASSEYTETQYF
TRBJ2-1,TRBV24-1,CATSDLANDPGFGGEQFF
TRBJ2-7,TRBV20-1,CSARTRDYEQYF
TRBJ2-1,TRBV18,CASSSKSSSYNEQFF
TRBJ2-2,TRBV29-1,CSVGENTGELFF
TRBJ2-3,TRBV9,CASSAGGLATQYF
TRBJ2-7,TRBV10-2,CASSESASEYYEQYF
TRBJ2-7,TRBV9,CASSVTSGYEQYF
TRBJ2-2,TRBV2,CASSRRTGELFF
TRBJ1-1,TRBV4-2,CASSQDLAQMNTEAFF
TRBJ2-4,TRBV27,CASSTDRGLAKNIQYF
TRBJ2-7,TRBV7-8,CASSLGVASHEQYF
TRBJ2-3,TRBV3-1,CASSQVTILPADTQYF
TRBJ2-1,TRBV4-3,CASSPATSSPYNEQFF
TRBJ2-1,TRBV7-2,CASSLVGGNNEQFF
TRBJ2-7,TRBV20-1,CSAADTSGLSEQYF
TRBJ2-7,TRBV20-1,CSASSSGSVYEQYF
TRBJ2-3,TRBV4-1,CASSAGLAPDTQYF
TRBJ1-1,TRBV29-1,CSVHRGMNTESFF
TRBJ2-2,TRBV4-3,CASSQEGAPQLNTGELFF
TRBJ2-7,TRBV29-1,CSMRRGPYEQYF
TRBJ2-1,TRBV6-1,CASSQGLAGGVLGEQFF
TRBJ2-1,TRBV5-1,CASREDNEQFF
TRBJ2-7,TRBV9,CASSIEGDSYEQYF
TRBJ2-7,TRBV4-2,CASSQGQGLYEQYF
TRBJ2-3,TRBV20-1,CSAPAQGLIDTQYF
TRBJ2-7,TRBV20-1,CSARDQGSGRPRSSYEQYF
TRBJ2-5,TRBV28,CASRSRTGEDQETQYF
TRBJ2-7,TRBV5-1,CASSLGTGAGEQYF
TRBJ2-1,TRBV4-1,CASSQFPGLGYNEQFF
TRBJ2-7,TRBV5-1,CASSPGGSEYYEQYF
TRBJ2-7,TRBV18,CASSPPLDSYEQYF
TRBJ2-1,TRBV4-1,CASSLLTSGNEQFF
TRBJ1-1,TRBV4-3,CASSQDGVNTEAFF
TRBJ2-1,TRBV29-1,CSVGGTPPEQFF